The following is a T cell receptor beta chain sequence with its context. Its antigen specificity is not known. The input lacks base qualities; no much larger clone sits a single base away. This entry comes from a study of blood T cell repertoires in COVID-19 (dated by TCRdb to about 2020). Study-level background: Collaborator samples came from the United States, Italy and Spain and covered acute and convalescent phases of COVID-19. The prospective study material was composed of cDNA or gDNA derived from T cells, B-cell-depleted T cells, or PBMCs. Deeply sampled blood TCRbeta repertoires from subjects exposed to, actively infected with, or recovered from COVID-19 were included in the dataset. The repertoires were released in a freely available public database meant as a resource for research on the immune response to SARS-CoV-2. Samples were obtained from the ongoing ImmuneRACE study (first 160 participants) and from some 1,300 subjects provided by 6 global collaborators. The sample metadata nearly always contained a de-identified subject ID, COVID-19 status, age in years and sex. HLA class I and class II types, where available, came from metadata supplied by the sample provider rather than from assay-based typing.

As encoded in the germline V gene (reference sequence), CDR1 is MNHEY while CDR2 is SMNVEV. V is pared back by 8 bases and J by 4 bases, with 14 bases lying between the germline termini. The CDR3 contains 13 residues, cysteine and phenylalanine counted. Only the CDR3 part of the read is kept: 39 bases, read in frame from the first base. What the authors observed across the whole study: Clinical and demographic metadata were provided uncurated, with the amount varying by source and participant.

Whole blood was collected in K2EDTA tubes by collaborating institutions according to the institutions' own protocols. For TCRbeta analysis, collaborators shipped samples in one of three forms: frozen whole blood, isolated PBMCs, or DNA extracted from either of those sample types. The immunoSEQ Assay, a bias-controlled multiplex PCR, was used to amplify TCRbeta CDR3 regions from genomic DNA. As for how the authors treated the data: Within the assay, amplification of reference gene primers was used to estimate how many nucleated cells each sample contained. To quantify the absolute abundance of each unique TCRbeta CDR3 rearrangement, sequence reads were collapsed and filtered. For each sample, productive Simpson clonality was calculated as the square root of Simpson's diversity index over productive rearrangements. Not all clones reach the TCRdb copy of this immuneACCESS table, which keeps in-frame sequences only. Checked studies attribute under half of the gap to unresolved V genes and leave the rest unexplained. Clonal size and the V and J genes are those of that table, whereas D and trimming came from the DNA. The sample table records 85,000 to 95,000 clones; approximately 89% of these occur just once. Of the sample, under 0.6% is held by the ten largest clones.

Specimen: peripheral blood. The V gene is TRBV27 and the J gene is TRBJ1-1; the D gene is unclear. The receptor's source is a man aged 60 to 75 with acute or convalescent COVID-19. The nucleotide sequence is TGTGCCAGCGGGAGGGCGTGGGGCACTGAAGCTTTCTTT. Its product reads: CASGRAWGTEAFF.